The clone carrying this T cell receptor (beta chain) appeared a few times. Its antigen is currently unknown. The read ends 2 residues early relative to the CDR3; the germline J gene fills the gap. TCRdb's table, derived via immunoSEQ multiplex PCR, lists solely in-frame clones and lacks some. The sample has about 830 clones; about 32% are singletons. The CDR3 runs 19 residues. The V end was cut by 5 bases, the J end by 2 bases, with 25 bases between. Germline V gives CDR1 LNHDA, CDR2 SQIVND (reference sequence). These data belong to a study of T cells in localized non-small cell lung cancer. Study-wide results and limits: Heterogeneity remains possible, as sequencing covered one tumor region only. A median around 55 of the top 100 tumor clones appeared in adjacent lung. The highest T cell clonality was in uninvolved adjacent lung, above tumor.

Sequencing used lung tumor tissue, obtained before any cancer treatment. The sequence was obtained from a male donor older than 55 with stage III lung adenocarcinoma. The rearrangement joins TRBV19 to TRBJ1-5; D may be TRBD1 (6 bases). CDR3 DNA (partial): TGTGCCAGTAGTTGGGGGCATACGGGGGGCGGGTTGGGCAATCAGCCCCAG. Translating it yields CASSWGHTGGGLGNQPQ. The entire CDR3 protein is CASSWGHTGGGLGNQPQHF.